These 9 T cell receptor beta chains were sequenced from one sample in a study of siplizumab effects on memory and regulatory T cells. The repertoire was sequenced with immunoSEQ multiplex PCR; TCRdb's copy has only in-frame clones and lacks some. Of 100,000 or so clones listed, 94% are singletons. What was sequenced was Tregs sorted from blood. These receptors all stem from a human donor in good health.

V and J are TRBV6-5 and TRBJ2-3, with TRBD2 as a possible D gene (6 bases). The CDR3 covers 14 residues. Germline loops: CDR1 MNHEY, CDR2 SVGAGI. V lost 10 bases and J 0 bases, leaving 14 bases between the germline ends. The CDR3 is CATTVLASTDTQYF. DNA for the CDR3: TGTGCCACGACGGTACTAGCCAGCACAGATACGCAGTATTTT.

A single count supports this clone. The chain carries TRBV6-5 and TRBJ2-2; perhaps D is TRBD1 or TRBD2 (6 bases each). CDR3 length equals 16 residues. Germline-derived CDR1 and CDR2 are MNHEY and SVGAGI. V was clipped by 0 bases and J by 4 bases, with 12 bases between them. CDR3 amino acids: CASSYSGGLLTGELFF. In DNA form, the CDR3 reads TGTGCCAGCAGTTACTCGGGGGGCCTTCTCACCGGGGAGCTGTTTTTT.

The genes are TRBV27 and TRBJ2-2; D remains ambiguous. Trimming cost V 5 bases and J 8 bases, with 18 bases left between them. There are 15 residues in the CDR3. Germline CDR1 and CDR2: MNHEY and SMNVEV (reference sequence). The CDR3: CASSTRRASGGELFF. Written as DNA, the CDR3 is TGTGCCAGCAGTACTCGCCGGGCGTCCGGAGGGGAGCTGTTTTTT.

V usage is TRBV7-6 and J usage is TRBJ2-5; D is ambiguous. CDR1 and CDR2 from the germline V gene are SGHVS and FNYEAQ. V lost 2 bases and J 5 bases, leaving 6 bases between the germline ends. The CDR3 is 12 amino acids. CDR3 DNA sequence: TGTGCCAGCAGCTTAACCCTCGAGACCCAGTACTTC. This codes for CASSLTLETQYF. The variable domain in full, with the rest retrieved from reference TRBV7-6 and TRBJ2-5, is GAGVSQSPRYKVTKRGQDVALRCDPISGHVSLYWYRQALGQGPEFLTYFNYEAQQDKSGLPNDRFSAERPEGSISTLTIQRTEQRDSAMYRCASSLTLETQYFGPGTRLLVL.

This rearrangement joins TRBV29-1 to TRBJ1-1, with D possibly being TRBD1 (6 bases). This CDR3 has 12 amino acids. Germline CDR1 and CDR2: SQVTM and ANQGSEA. V was trimmed by 3 bases and J by 3 bases, leaving 8 bases between them. The CDR3 DNA reads TGCAGCGTTGATGGGGGGCACACTGAAGCTTTCTTT. It specifies CSVDGGHTEAFF.

This sequence joins TRBV7-8 and TRBJ1-1, with D possibly being TRBD1 (5 bases). CDR1 and CDR2 (germline): SGHVS, FQNEAQ. Trimming left V 2 bases short and J 2 bases short, with 12 bases between. CDR3 size: 15 residues. This chain's CDR3 is CASSLRGQLNTEAFF. CDR3 nucleotides: TGTGCCAGCAGCTTAAGGGGTCAACTTAACACTGAAGCTTTCTTT.

This chain uses TRBV6-6 with TRBJ1-5, with a tentative D call TRBD1 (6 bases). The V gene's germline CDR1 is MNHNY and CDR2 SVGAGI (reference sequence). The V end lost 5 bases, the J end lost 1 base, and 12 bases lay between the germline ends. This CDR3 is 15 amino acids long. CDR3 nucleotide sequence: TGTGCCAGCAGTCCAACAGGGCGGAGCAATCAGCCCCAGCATTTT. It yields the protein CASSPTGRSNQPQHF.

Comment on this clone: Other DNA variants within this sample encode the same CDR3. V usage is TRBV18 and J usage is TRBJ2-3; D uncertain. The CDR3 is made up of 11 amino acids. V dropped 6 bases and J dropped 2 bases, with 3 bases sitting between them. Germline V gene sequence: CDR1 KGHSH, CDR2 LQKENI. As DNA, the CDR3 is TGTGCCAGCTCCAACACAGATACGCAGTATTTT. Translating it yields CASSNTDTQYF.

V gene TRBV6-6 combines with J gene TRBJ2-7; D remains ambiguous. Germline V gene data show CDR1 as MNHNY and CDR2 as SVGAGI (reference sequence). CDR3 length: 12 residues. Trimming removed 8 bases at V and 5 bases at J, with 13 bases between. The CDR3 region has the DNA TGTGCCAGCGGTCTACCTTCGAACGAGCAGTACTTC. Protein product: CASGLPSNEQYF.